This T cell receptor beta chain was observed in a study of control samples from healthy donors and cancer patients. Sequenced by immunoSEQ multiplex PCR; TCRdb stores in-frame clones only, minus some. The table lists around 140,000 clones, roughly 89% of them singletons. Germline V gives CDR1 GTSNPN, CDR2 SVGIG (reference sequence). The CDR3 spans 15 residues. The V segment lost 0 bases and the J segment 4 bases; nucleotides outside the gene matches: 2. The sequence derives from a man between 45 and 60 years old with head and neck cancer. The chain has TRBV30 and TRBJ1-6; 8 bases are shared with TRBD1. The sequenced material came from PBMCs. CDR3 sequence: CAWSVRQGYNSPLHF. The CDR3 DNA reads TGTGCCTGGAGTGTACGACAGGGGTATAATTCACCCCTCCACTTT.